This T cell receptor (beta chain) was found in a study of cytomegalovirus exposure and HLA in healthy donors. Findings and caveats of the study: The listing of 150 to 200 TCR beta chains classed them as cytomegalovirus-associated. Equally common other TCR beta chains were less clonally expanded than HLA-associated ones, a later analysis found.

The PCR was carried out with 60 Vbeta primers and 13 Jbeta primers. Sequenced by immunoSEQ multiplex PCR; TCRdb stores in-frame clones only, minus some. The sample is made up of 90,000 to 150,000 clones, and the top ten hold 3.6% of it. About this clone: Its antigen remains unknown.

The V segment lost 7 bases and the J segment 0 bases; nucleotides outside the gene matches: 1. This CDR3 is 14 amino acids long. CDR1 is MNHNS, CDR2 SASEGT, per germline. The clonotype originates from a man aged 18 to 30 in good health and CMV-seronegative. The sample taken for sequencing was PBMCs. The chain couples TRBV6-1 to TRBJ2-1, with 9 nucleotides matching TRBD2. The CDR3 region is CASTSGNSYNEQFF. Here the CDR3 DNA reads TGTGCCAGCACTAGCGGGAACTCCTACAATGAGCAGTTCTTC.